This section outlines one T cell receptor beta chain sequence together with its context. Its antigen is unknown. TCR beta sequences were obtained from blood CD8+ and CD4+ T cells. The CD8+ and CD4+ T cells were negatively isolated, with the TEMRA cells enriched by FACS. This sample is part of a study of CD8 T cells in Susac syndrome. Study findings and constraints: In its TCR sequencing and HLA analysis, the study acknowledged that the number of individuals was relatively small.

Germline assignment: CDR1 LNHDA and CDR2 SQIVND (reference sequence). The CDR3 spans 14 residues. The V end was cut by 2 bases, the J end by 5 bases, with 10 bases between. With random hexamers, reverse transcription was performed on roughly 0.45 to 1 ug of RNA. Amplification of TCR beta CDR3 was carried out by immunoSEQ multiplex PCR, which covered 54 Vbeta and 13 Jbeta segments. TCRdb independently ran MiXCR on the immunoSEQ multiplex PCR reads; one entry per CDR3 protein. The table records about 300,000 distinct CDR3 sequences, 70% to 90% of them present only once. The sequence derives from a human donor with multiple sclerosis. The V gene is TRBV19, the J gene TRBJ1-5; no clear D. The sequenced material came from CD8+ T cells from PBMCs. CDR3 in DNA: TGTGCCAGTAGTATACGAGATTCGGATCAGCCCCAGCATTTT. Its translation is CASSIRDSDQPQHF.